The 20 T cell receptor beta chains below were found in one sample sequenced in a study of cytomegalovirus exposure and HLA in healthy donors. PCR involved 60 Vbeta and 13 Jbeta primers. Sequencing was performed with immunoSEQ multiplex PCR; in TCRdb, only in-frame clones are kept and a portion is missing. The top ten hold less than 4.5% of the sample, which has more than 100,000 clones, 72% seen once. The sequencing sample was made of PBMCs. The receptor source for this set is a man in his fifties in good health and CMV-seropositive.

The chain is built from TRBV6-5 and TRBJ1-6; no reliable D call. Germline V gene sequence: CDR1 MNHEY, CDR2 SVGAGI. This CDR3 region has 14 residues. The ends were cut back, 4 bases at V and 9 bases at J, with 13 bases in the middle. CDR3 residues: CASSWEGGGSPLHF. The CDR3 coding sequence is TGTGCCAGCAGTTGGGAGGGTGGAGGTTCACCCCTCCACTTT.

The chain employs TRBV4-2 and TRBJ2-7, with D perhaps matching TRBD2 (6 bases). Germline lookup yields CDR1 LGHNA and CDR2 YNFKEQ. V was pared by 1 base and J by 2 bases, with 12 bases between. The CDR3 totals 15 residues. The CDR3 DNA reads TGTGCCAGCAGCCAAGGGGTTAGCGGCACCTACGAGCAGTACTTC. Protein: CASSQGVSGTYEQYF.

The sample holds a few counts of this clone. This chain links TRBV27 with TRBJ1-1; no clear D gene. CDR1 MNHEY and CDR2 SMNVEV come from the germline V gene (reference sequence). This CDR3 is built from 14 residues. The V and J ends lost 2 bases and 0 bases respectively, with 7 bases between them. The CDR3 sequence is CASSLAGVNTEAFF. The CDR3 DNA reads TGTGCCAGCAGTTTAGCAGGCGTGAACACTGAAGCTTTCTTT.

The CDR3 is CASSLWLAGGSGEQFF. DNA of the CDR3: TGTGCCAGCAGTTTATGGCTAGCGGGAGGCTCGGGCGAGCAGTTCTTC. The chain is built from TRBV27 and TRBJ2-1; 11 nucleotides line up with TRBD2. The CDR3 has 16 residues. Per germline, CDR1 MNHEY and CDR2 SMNVEV (reference sequence). The V and J ends lost 1 base and 10 bases, in that order; junction bases with no gene match: 9.

This clone was counted only a few times. The rearrangement links TRBV7-9 to TRBJ2-7; 7 bases map to TRBD2. V lost 6 bases and J lost 4; bases outside the gene matches: 12. Germline CDR1 and CDR2: SEHNR and FQNEAQ (reference sequence). The CDR3 has 15 amino acids. The CDR3 is CASSGGGRAIYEQYF. The CDR3 DNA is TGTGCCAGCAGTGGAGGTGGGAGGGCGATATACGAGCAGTACTTC.

V gene TRBV5-4 combines with J gene TRBJ2-7, with no clear D. V was cut by 4 bases and J by 3 bases, with 14 bases left in between. Germline-derived CDR1 and CDR2 are SGHNT and YYREEE (reference sequence). The CDR3 sequence is 14 residues long. The CDR3 reads CASSPQQSLYEQYF. The CDR3 coding sequence is TGTGCCAGCAGCCCACAACAATCCCTCTACGAGCAGTACTTC.

This chain links TRBV6-1 with TRBJ2-6; possible D gene TRBD1, 5 bases. Germline V lookup: CDR1 MNHNS, CDR2 SASEGT. Between the trimmed V and J ends, which lost 1 base and 0 bases, there was a span of 10 bases. CDR3 size: 17 residues. CDR3 sequence (DNA): TGTGCCAGCAGTGAAGTCAGGGTAATCTCTGGGGCCAACGTCCTGACTTTC. This codes for CASSEVRVISGANVLTF.

This clone was found a few times. The chain joins TRBV29-1 to TRBJ2-5; TRBD1 matches at 12 bases. The V gene's germline CDR1 is SQVTM and CDR2 ANQGSEA. V lost 6 bases to trimming and J lost 4 bases; unmatched junction nucleotides: 6. The CDR3 has 14 amino acids. The CDR3 nucleotides read TGCAGCGTAACCCGGGACAGGGGGCCAGAGACCCAGTACTTC. It is translated as CSVTRDRGPETQYF.

The chain uses TRBV5-1 and TRBJ2-5; possible D gene TRBD2, 6 bases. CDR3 length: 15 residues. V lost 4 bases and J lost 5, with 18 bases in between. Germline V gene sequence: CDR1 SGHRS, CDR2 YFSETQ. The CDR3 loop reads CASSIQTSSGETQYF. Here the CDR3 DNA reads TGCGCCAGCAGCATCCAGACTAGTTCCGGGGAGACCCAGTACTTC. The full variable domain, in which reference TRBV5-1 and TRBJ2-5 provide the parts outside the CDR3, is KAGVTQTPRYLIKTRGQQVTLSCSPISGHRSVSWYQQTPGQGLQFLFEYFSETQRNKGNFPGRFSGRQFSNSRSEMNVSTLELGDSALYLCASSIQTSSGETQYFGPGTRLLVL.

V usage is TRBV27 and J usage is TRBJ2-2, with D possibly being TRBD2 (6 bases). The germline V gene encodes CDR1 MNHEY and CDR2 SMNVEV (reference sequence). V was pared by 2 bases and J by 1 base, with 11 bases between. The CDR3 consists of 16 residues. This CDR3 reads CASSLVPGVNTGELFF. The CDR3 region has the DNA TGTGCCAGCAGTTTAGTTCCGGGGGTGAACACCGGGGAGCTGTTTTTT.

V usage is TRBV9 and J usage is TRBJ2-6; maybe TRBD1 (7 bases). This CDR3 spans 19 amino acids. Germline V gene data show CDR1 as SGDLS and CDR2 as YYNGEE. Deletions cut 0 bases from V and 3 bases from J, with 19 bases between. The CDR3 sequence: CASSVGLQGKAGGANVLTF. The CDR3 DNA reads TGTGCCAGCAGCGTAGGGTTACAGGGGAAAGCGGGTGGGGCCAACGTCCTGACTTTC.

J is TRBJ2-7 and V is TRBV7-7; D might be TRBD1 (7 bases). The V end lost 5 bases, the J end lost 6 bases, and 14 bases lay between the germline ends. The CDR3 is 13 residues long. Germline loops: CDR1 SSHAT, CDR2 FNYEAQ (reference sequence). The CDR3 DNA follows: TGTGCCAGCAGCCTAAGACAGGGAGGCGAGCAGTACTTC. This sequence encodes CASSLRQGGEQYF.

The chain combines TRBV7-2 with TRBJ1-5; D is possibly TRBD1 (5 bases). Between the trimmed V and J ends, which lost 6 bases and 2 bases, there was a span of 5 bases. There are 12 residues in the CDR3. Germline-derived CDR1 and CDR2 are SGHTA and FQGNSA. The CDR3 DNA reads as TGTGCCAGCAGAGGGGGCAATCAGCCCCAGCATTTT. Protein product: CASRGGNQPQHF.

The chain has TRBV27 and TRBJ2-2; 7 bases line up with TRBD1. Germline trimming cut 4 bases from V and 1 base from J; bases unmatched to any gene: 9. In germline, CDR1 is MNHEY, CDR2 SMNVEV (reference sequence). The CDR3 spans 17 residues. CDR3 in amino acids: CASSSYGQAGNTGELFF. The CDR3 DNA reads TGTGCCAGCAGTTCATATGGACAGGCGGGGAACACCGGGGAGCTGTTTTTT.

V usage is TRBV12-5 and J usage is TRBJ2-1; 13 bases map to TRBD2. Germline V gene lookup returns CDR1 LGHNT and CDR2 FRNRAP. Germline trimming cut 9 bases from V and 9 bases from J; bases unmatched to any gene: 8. There are 14 residues in the CDR3. The CDR3 is CASSTSGGRGEQFF. The CDR3 DNA sequence: TGTGCTAGCTCGACTAGCGGGGGGCGAGGTGAGCAGTTCTTC.

The chain uses TRBV10-1 and TRBJ2-1, with 9 bases identical to TRBD1. The CDR3 is 15 residues long. Germline V CDR1 and CDR2: WNHNN, SYGVQD (reference sequence). V lost 6 bases to trimming and J lost 6 bases; unmatched junction nucleotides: 9. The CDR3 DNA follows: TGCGCCAGCAGCGCGACCGGGACAGGGCGCAATGAGCAGTTCTTC. Encoded protein: CASSATGTGRNEQFF.

This clone was detected only a few times. The chain combines TRBV2 with TRBJ1-2, with TRBD1 identical over 7 bases. J lost 3 bases, V lost 7 bases, and 5 bases had no gene match. CDR1 SNHLY and CDR2 FYNNEI come from the germline V gene. This CDR3 is 13 amino acids long. CDR3 bases: TGTGCCAGCACCACCAGGGGGGACTATGGCTACACCTTC. Protein: CASTTRGDYGYTF.

As concerns this clone: The junction and the germline gene differ at one end; a read error may be behind it. The CDR3 loop reads CASTPLGAGNTGELFF. DNA for the CDR3: TGTGCTAGCACACCCCTTGGGGCAGGGAACACCGGGGAGCTGTTTTTT. This chain connects TRBV7-7 to TRBJ2-2, with D perhaps TRBD1 (5 bases). Germline lookup yields CDR1 SSHAT and CDR2 FNYEAQ (reference sequence). The CDR3 loop spans 16 amino acids. Based on the CDR3 plus reference TRBV7-7 and TRBJ2-2, the full variable domain is GAGVSQSPRYKVTKRGQDVTLRCDPISSHATLYWYQQALGQGPEFLTYFNYEAQPDKSGLPSDRFSAERPEGSISTLTIQRTEQRDSAMYRCASTPLGAGNTGELFFGEGSRLTVL.

This clone came up a few times. The chain has TRBV2 and TRBJ2-1, with 11 bases that match TRBD2. The CDR3 consists of 14 residues. Germline V lookup: CDR1 SNHLY, CDR2 FYNNEI. Trimming removed 6 bases from V and 7 bases from J; junction bases left unmatched: 5. The CDR3 spells CASRLAGGGNEQFF. The CDR3 region has the DNA TGTGCCAGCAGGCTAGCGGGAGGCGGAAATGAGCAGTTCTTC. Full variable domain (missing parts from reference TRBV2 and TRBJ2-1): EPEVTQTPSHQVTQMGQEVILRCVPISNHLYFYWYRQILGQKVEFLVSFYNNEISEKSEIFDDQFSVERPDGSNFTLKIRSTKLEDSAMYFCASRLAGGGNEQFFGPGTRLTVL.

V usage is TRBV5-1 and J usage is TRBJ1-2, with 9 bases aligning to TRBD1. CDR1 is SGHRS and CDR2 is YFSETQ in the germline V gene. The CDR3 runs 14 residues. V trimming: 5 bases; J trimming: 3 bases; junction bases outside the gene matches: 5. CDR3: CASRSQGADYGYTF. CDR3 sequence (DNA): TGCGCCAGCAGATCACAGGGGGCAGACTATGGCTACACCTTC. Variable domain in full (rest from reference TRBV5-1 and TRBJ1-2): KAGVTQTPRYLIKTRGQQVTLSCSPISGHRSVSWYQQTPGQGLQFLFEYFSETQRNKGNFPGRFSGRQFSNSRSEMNVSTLELGDSALYLCASRSQGADYGYTFGSGTRLTVV.